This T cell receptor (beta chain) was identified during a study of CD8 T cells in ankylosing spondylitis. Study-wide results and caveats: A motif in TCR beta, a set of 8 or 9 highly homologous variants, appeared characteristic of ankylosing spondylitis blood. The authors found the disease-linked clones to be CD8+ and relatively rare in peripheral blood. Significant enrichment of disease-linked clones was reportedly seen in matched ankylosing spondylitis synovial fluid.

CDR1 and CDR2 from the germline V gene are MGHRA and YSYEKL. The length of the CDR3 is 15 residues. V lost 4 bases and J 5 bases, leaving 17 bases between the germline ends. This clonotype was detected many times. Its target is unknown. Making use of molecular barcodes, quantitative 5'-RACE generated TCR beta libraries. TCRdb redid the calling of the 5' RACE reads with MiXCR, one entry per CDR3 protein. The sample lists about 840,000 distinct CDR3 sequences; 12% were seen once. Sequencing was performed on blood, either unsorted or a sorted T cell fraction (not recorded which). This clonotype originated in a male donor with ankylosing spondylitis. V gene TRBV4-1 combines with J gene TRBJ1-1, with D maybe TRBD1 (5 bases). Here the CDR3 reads CASSPERRGKTEAFF. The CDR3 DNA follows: TGCGCCAGCAGCCCAGAGAGGAGGGGAAAGACTGAAGCTTTCTTT.